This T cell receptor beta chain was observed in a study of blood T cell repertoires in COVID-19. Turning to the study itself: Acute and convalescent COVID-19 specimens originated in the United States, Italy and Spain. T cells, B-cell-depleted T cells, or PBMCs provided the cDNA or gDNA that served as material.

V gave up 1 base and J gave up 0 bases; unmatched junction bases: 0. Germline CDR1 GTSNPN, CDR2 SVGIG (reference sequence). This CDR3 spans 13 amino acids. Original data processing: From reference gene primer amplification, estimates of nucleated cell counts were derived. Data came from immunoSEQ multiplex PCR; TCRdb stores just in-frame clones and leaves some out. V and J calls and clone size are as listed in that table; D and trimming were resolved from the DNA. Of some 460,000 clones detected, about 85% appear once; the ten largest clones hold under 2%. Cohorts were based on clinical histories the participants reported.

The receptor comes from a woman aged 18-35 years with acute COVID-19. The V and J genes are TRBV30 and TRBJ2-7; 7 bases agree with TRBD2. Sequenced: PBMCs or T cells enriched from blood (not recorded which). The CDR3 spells CAWSGDYSYEQYF. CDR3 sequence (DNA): TGTGCCTGGAGTGGGGACTACTCCTACGAGCAGTACTTC.